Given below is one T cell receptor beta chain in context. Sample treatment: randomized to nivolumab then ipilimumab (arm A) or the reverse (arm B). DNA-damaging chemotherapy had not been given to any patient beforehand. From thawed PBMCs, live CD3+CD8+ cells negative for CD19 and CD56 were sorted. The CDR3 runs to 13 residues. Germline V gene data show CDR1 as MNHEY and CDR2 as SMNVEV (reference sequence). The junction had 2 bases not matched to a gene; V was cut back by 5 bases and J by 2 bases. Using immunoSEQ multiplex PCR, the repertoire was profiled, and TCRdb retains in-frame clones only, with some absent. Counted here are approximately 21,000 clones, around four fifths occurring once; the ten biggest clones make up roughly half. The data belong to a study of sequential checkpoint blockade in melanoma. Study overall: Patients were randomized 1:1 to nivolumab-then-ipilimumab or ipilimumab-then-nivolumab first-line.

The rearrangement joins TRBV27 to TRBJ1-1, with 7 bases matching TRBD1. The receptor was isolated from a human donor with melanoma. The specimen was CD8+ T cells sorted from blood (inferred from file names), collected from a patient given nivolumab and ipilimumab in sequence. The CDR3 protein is CASSNRGNTEAFF. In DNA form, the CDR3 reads TGTGCCAGCAGTAACAGGGGCAACACTGAAGCTTTCTTT.